This TCR beta chain was sequenced during a study of cytomegalovirus exposure and HLA in healthy donors (dated by TCRdb to about 2017). General notes on the study: A later analysis indicated that the 90 to 150 validation repertoires were generated on the platform also employed for the 700 or so repertoires of the first cohort. The study was designed to test whether signatures of past pathogen exposure could be identified by cataloging public T cell receptors. A separate validation cohort of 90 to 150 different subjects was used in addition to the approximately 640-subject first cohort. To predict cytomegalovirus infection status, the study combined high-throughput TCR immunosequencing, statistical association of individual TCRs with disease status, and machine learning. General study outcomes and caveats: The study gave a list of 150 to 200 TCR beta chains associated with cytomegalovirus. The authors suggested that the approach could potentially be extended to other disease states and immunological phenotypes. In a later analysis, TCRs clustered in the first cohort were found to also tend to co-occur in the roughly 120 validation repertoires, with approximately 95% of cluster scores above 0. Most TCR sequences were seen in very few donors, while some public TCRs were found in many individuals. A few of the identified cytomegalovirus-associated TCR beta chains were confirmed in vitro to be specific for cytomegalovirus antigens. The validation cohort had no HLA typing available for a later analysis, so co-occurrence within that cohort was assessed over all 120 or so repertoires. Cytomegalovirus status was reported to be diagnosed by the classifier with high specificity and sensitivity in both the original and validation cohorts.

Compared with germline, V lacks 6 bases and J lacks 2 bases; bases without a gene match: 3. Via the germline V gene, CDR1 is MGHDK and CDR2 SYGVNS. The CDR3 has 13 amino acids, counting the end cysteine and phenylalanine. Only the CDR3 portion is preserved as DNA: 39 bases, with reading frame beginning at the first base. The donors were included in the validation cohort of over a hundred subjects, a group kept apart from the roughly 670-subject first cohort. Library generation was performed with the immunoSEQ multiplex PCR assay. Regarding the original processing steps: A statistical classification framework was built to diagnose cytomegalovirus status from the catalog of TCR beta chain sequences. Held by TCRdb, this immuneACCESS table contains in-frame sequences only and omits some clones. Under half of the omission traces to an unresolved V gene where checked; the cause of the rest is unknown. That table is the source of V, J and clone size, and D and trimming were worked out from the DNA. The sample data list fewer than 200,000 clones, and 85% to 90% of these were observed just once. The ten largest account for 3.5% to 4.5% of the sample.

Details on this clone: Its antigen is still unknown. No much larger clone exists at a distance of one base, and base qualities are not known.

Sequenced material: PBMCs. The chain joins TRBV25-1 to TRBJ2-5, with 7 bases aligning to TRBD1. This receptor was obtained from a man between 18 and 29 years old in good health and CMV-seropositive. In nucleotides, the sequence is TGTGCCAGCAGAAAGACAGGGCAAGAGACCCAGTACTTC. Its protein product is CASRKTGQETQYF.